Listed below are T cell receptor beta chains from one sample, sequenced in a study of T cells after posttransplantation cyclophosphamide. The data were produced by immunoSEQ multiplex PCR, yet TCRdb's version contains in-frame clones alone and is incomplete. The sample holds under 75,000 clones, about 94% seen once. What was sequenced was PBMCs. Receptor source: a young woman in good health and a related stem cell transplant donor. CDR3s include the opening cysteine and the closing phenylalanine or tryptophan. D genes are given only for firm matches.

TRBV7-6	TRBJ1-1	.	CASSSTWTNTEAFF
TRBV27	TRBJ1-1	.	CASSLSVRGVNTEAFF
TRBV4-1	TRBJ2-3	.	CASSQARQPSTDTQYF
TRBV25-1	TRBJ1-4	.	CASSVLGVYEKLFF
TRBV4-3	TRBJ2-4	TRBD1	CASSQDSGGQNIQYF
TRBV7-2	TRBJ2-7	TRBD2	CASSYSGGTLYEQYF
TRBV9	TRBJ1-2	.	CASSGNNGYTF
TRBV10-3	TRBJ2-3	.	CAIRGGVGALSTDTQYF
TRBV29-1	TRBJ2-7	.	CSVRVVKTGSYEQYF
TRBV5-6	TRBJ1-1	.	CASSHPWGLDTEAFF
TRBV5-1	TRBJ1-3	.	CASSLGRVDSGNTIYF
TRBV7-7	TRBJ1-1	.	CASSFTVNTEAFF
TRBV27	TRBJ2-7	.	CASSLRGTDPAYEQYF
TRBV28	TRBJ1-2	.	CASIPSGTYGYTF
TRBV6-5	TRBJ2-7	TRBD1	CASSRDRVGGEQYF
TRBV7-9	TRBJ1-1	TRBD1	CASSLPATQQGSTEAFF
TRBV7-9	TRBJ2-2	TRBD2	CAIGTTQNTRATGELFF